The 11 T cell receptor beta chains below were found in one sample sequenced in a study of PD-1 blockade in classical Hodgkin lymphoma. Some clones are missing from TCRdb's copy, which holds only in-frame ones; the method was immunoSEQ multiplex PCR. In the table there are 50,000 to 75,000 clones, around 90% of which are singletons. Brentuximab vedotin exposure varied among the patients, all of whom had relapsed after autologous stem cell transplantation. The starting material was peripheral blood mononuclear cells (PBMCs), obtained before the second cycle of nivolumab. The receptors originated from a human donor with classical Hodgkin lymphoma.

In this sample, this clone turned up a few times. This chain uses TRBV5-1 with TRBJ2-3; 8 bases line up with TRBD1. CDR3 length: 15 residues. V lost 4 bases to trimming and J lost 1 base; unmatched junction nucleotides: 5. Germline loops: CDR1 SGHRS, CDR2 YFSETQ. The CDR3, as DNA: TGCGCCAGCAGCCCTCCGACAGGGGGCACAGATACGCAGTATTTT. Encoded protein: CASSPPTGGTDTQYF.

The chain has TRBV5-1 and TRBJ1-1; 8 bases are a match to TRBD1. Germline V lookup: CDR1 SGHRS, CDR2 YFSETQ. CDR3 length: 12 amino acids. V dropped 0 bases and J dropped 11; count of bases not matched to a gene: 3. CDR3 nucleotides: TGCGCCAGCAGCTTGGAGACAGGGGTTGCTTTCTTT. It codes for CASSLETGVAFF.

This chain links TRBV7-9 with TRBJ2-1; no firm D call. Germline values: CDR1 SEHNR, CDR2 FQNEAQ (reference sequence). This CDR3 has 15 amino acids. V lost 4 bases, J lost 4 bases, and 14 bases lay in between. The CDR3 sequence: CASSSSQESYNEQFF. CDR3 bases: TGTGCCAGCAGCTCCTCCCAAGAGAGTTACAATGAGCAGTTCTTC.

This rearrangement joins TRBV27 to TRBJ1-2; no firm D call. V was cut by 0 bases and J by 8 bases, with 13 bases left in between. Germline CDR1 and CDR2: MNHEY and SMNVEV (reference sequence). The CDR3 runs 14 residues. CDR3 region: CASSLSVSSGGYTF. The CDR3 coding sequence is TGTGCCAGCAGTTTATCGGTCTCTAGCGGGGGCTACACCTTC.

J is TRBJ1-1 and V is TRBV5-1, with a tentative D call TRBD1 (5 bases). Germline V gene lookup returns CDR1 SGHRS and CDR2 YFSETQ. The CDR3 length is 13 residues. The V gene lost 1 base and the J gene lost 7 bases, with 11 bases spanning the gap. Written as DNA, the CDR3 is TGCGCCAGCAGCTTGTCAGGGTTTGGTGAAGCTTTCTTT. It specifies CASSLSGFGEAFF.

This sequence joins TRBV7-9 and TRBJ1-1, with 8 bases that match TRBD1. Germline CDR1 and CDR2: SEHNR and FQNEAQ (reference sequence). The V and J ends lost 3 bases and 4 bases, in that order; junction bases with no gene match: 1. This CDR3 has 13 amino acids. The chain's CDR3 is CASSFTGGTEAFF. In DNA, the CDR3 is TGTGCCAGCAGCTTTACAGGGGGCACTGAAGCTTTCTTT.

The chain carries TRBV5-1 and TRBJ2-1, with D possibly matching TRBD1 (6 bases). V lost 2 bases and J 7 bases, leaving 10 bases between the germline ends. The CDR3 length is 13 residues. CDR1 SGHRS and CDR2 YFSETQ come from the germline V gene. The CDR3 DNA follows: TGCGCCAGCAGCTTTAGACAGGCTAATGAGCAGTTCTTC. Translation gives CASSFRQANEQFF.

The V call is TRBV6-6, the J call TRBJ1-1; weak D call: TRBD1 (6 bases). The CDR3 extends over 14 amino acids. CDR1 and CDR2 from the germline V gene are MNHNY and SVGAGI (reference sequence). V lost 4 bases to trimming and J lost 1 base, with 10 bases between them. The CDR3, as DNA: TGTGCCAGCAGTTCAGGGGCCCCGAACACTGAAGCTTTCTTT. It yields the protein CASSSGAPNTEAFF.

The V call is TRBV14, the J call TRBJ2-7; no clear D. Trimming stripped 3 bases from V and 3 bases from J, with 9 bases between. CDR1 is SGHDN and CDR2 is FVKESK in the germline V gene. CDR3 length equals 13 residues. CDR3 amino acids: CASSQQIDYEQYF. The CDR3 nucleotides read TGTGCCAGCAGCCAGCAGATTGACTACGAGCAGTACTTC.

The chain uses TRBV7-9 and TRBJ2-2; D unclear. Deletions cut 2 bases from V and 7 bases from J, with 14 bases between. CDR1 and CDR2 from the germline V gene are SEHNR and FQNEAQ (reference sequence). The CDR3 is made up of 15 amino acids. The CDR3 DNA is TGTGCCAGCAGCTTATACGTCAGGTTCGGCGGGGAGCTGTTTTTT. Protein: CASSLYVRFGGELFF.

This chain connects TRBV12-5 to TRBJ2-2; TRBD1 aligns across 8 bases. CDR1 is LGHNT and CDR2 is FRNRAP in the germline V gene. The CDR3 has 19 amino acids. V shed 3 bases and J 0 bases; nucleotides not matched to a gene: 12. The CDR3 loop reads CASGFIVAVTGANTGELFF. The CDR3 DNA is TGTGCTAGTGGTTTCATAGTAGCGGTGACAGGGGCGAACACCGGGGAGCTGTTTTTT.